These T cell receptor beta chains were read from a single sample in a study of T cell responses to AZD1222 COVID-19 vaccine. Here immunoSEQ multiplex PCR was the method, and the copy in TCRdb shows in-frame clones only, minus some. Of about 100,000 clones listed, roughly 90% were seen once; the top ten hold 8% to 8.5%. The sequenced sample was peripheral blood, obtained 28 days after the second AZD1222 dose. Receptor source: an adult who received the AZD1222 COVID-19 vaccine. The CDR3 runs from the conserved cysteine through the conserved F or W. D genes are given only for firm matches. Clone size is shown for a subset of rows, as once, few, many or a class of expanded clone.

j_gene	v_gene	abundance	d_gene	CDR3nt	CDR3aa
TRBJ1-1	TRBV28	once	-	TGTGCCAGCAGTCGGGCAGACACTGAAGCTTTCTTT	CASSRADTEAFF
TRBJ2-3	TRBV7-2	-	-	TGTGCCAGCAGCTTATCCAGTAGCACAGATACGCAGTATTTT	CASSLSSSTDTQYF
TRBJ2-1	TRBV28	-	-	TGTGCCAGCAGTCCCGGGACTTTCTCGTACTCCTACAATGAGCAGTTCTTC	CASSPGTFSYSYNEQFF
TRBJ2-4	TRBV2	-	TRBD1	TGTGCCAGCGGTACAGGGGTAGACAAAAACATTCAGTACTTC	CASGTGVDKNIQYF
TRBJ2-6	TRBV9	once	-	TGTGCCAGCAGCGTAGGGGATACCTCTGGGGCCAACGTCCTGACTTTC	CASSVGDTSGANVLTF
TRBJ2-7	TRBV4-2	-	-	TGTGCCAGCAGCCAAGTGATTTCCCGCGAGCAGTACTTC	CASSQVISREQYF
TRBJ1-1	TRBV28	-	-	TGTGCCAGCACTGAGGGGGACACTGAAGCTTTCTTT	CASTEGDTEAFF
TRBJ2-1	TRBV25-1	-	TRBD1	TGTGCCAGCAGTGAATCAACTAAGGGGGCCAGCTCCTACAATGAGCAGTTCTTC	CASSESTKGASSYNEQFF
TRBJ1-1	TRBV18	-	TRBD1	TGTGCCAGCTCACCAGCAGGGACAGGGGGTCCCACTGAAGCTTTCTTT	CASSPAGTGGPTEAFF
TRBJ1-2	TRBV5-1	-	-	TGCGCCAGCAGCTTGGGCGGATCTTTCTATGGCTACACCTTC	CASSLGGSFYGYTF
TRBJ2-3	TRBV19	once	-	TGTGCCAGTAGTATTAACGTGTGGGGCGACACAGATACGCAGTATTTT	CASSINVWGDTDTQYF
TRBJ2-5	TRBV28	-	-	TGTGCCAGCAGTAAGACTCAGGTGGCCTGGCAAGAGACCCAGTACTTC	CASSKTQVAWQETQYF
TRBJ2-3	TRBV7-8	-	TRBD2	TGTGCCAGCAGCTTAGCAGCGGGAGGGACGGCAGATACGCAGTATTTT	CASSLAAGGTADTQYF